This record concerns one T cell receptor (beta chain) sequence. This specimen belongs to a study of CD8+ T cells in alopecia areata. Across the study: A regimen of oral tofacitinib, 5 to 10 mg twice daily, was given to treated patients. A 6-month off-drug phase came after tofacitinib, which had lasted 6 to 18 months.

Sequencing templates came from extracted RNA that was reverse transcribed into cDNA. Sequenced by immunoSEQ multiplex PCR; TCRdb stores in-frame clones only, minus some. The data hold 150,000 or so clones, with 40% to 60% observed a single time. V lost 1 base to trimming and J lost 4 bases, with 13 bases between them. Germline CDR1 reads GTSNPN; CDR2 reads SVGIG (reference sequence). This CDR3 contains 14 residues. The TCR sequence derives from a human donor with alopecia areata. The V gene is TRBV30, the J gene TRBJ1-2; a weak D match, TRBD1 (5 bases). The sequencing here drew on CD8+ T cells sorted from blood, taken at week 0. Here the CDR3 DNA reads TGTGCCTGGAGTGGGGGGGTAACGAGCTATGGCTACACCTTC. It yields the protein CAWSGGVTSYGYTF.